Below, 16 T cell receptor beta chains from the same sample are listed, as sequenced in a study of Graves' ophthalmopathy and Graves' hyperthyroidism. Amplification from RNA transcripts yielded the TCR beta CDR3 regions. HTBI primers served in a first-round RT-PCR, which a second-round multiplex PCR followed. TCRdb ran MiXCR on the multiplex PCR reads and lists one entry per CDR3 protein. The data show over a million distinct CDR3 sequences, with about 36% seen just once and roughly 10% held by the top ten. What was sequenced was peripheral blood or thyroid tissue (not recorded which). These receptors were collected from an adult man with Graves' hyperthyroidism.

This clonotype was observed at least ten times. At one end, the junction sequence differs from germline, possibly due to a read error. This CDR3 reads CASSQVMGETQYF. CDR3 nucleotide sequence: TGTGCCAGCAGCCAAGTAATGGGGGAGACCCAGTACTTC. This sequence joins TRBV4-3 and TRBJ2-5; D remains unclear. CDR3 size: 13 residues. Looked up from germline, CDR1 is LGHNA and CDR2 is YSLEER.

This clonotype was seen repeatedly, ten times or more. The chain joins TRBV11-2 to TRBJ1-4; 11 nucleotides line up with TRBD1. V shed 4 bases and J 8 bases; nucleotides not matched to a gene: 6. The CDR3 is made up of 15 amino acids. Per the germline V gene, CDR1 is SGHAT and CDR2 is FQNNGV. CDR3 residues: CASSSGQGGGEKLFF. The CDR3 region has the DNA TGTGCCAGCAGCTCGGGACAGGGGGGAGGGGAAAAACTGTTTTTT. The whole variable domain, remainder taken from reference TRBV11-2 and TRBJ1-4, is EAGVAQSPRYKIIEKRQSVAFWCNPISGHATLYWYQQILGQGPKLLIQFQNNGVVDDSQLPKDRFSAERLKGVDSTLKIQPAKLEDSAVYLCASSSGQGGGEKLFFGSGTQLSVL.

A word on this clonotype: A much larger clone lies one base from this, so it may be a read error. The CDR3: CAISIGREVSNQPQHF. For the CDR3, the DNA is TGTGCCATTAGTATAGGTCGGGAGGTAAGCAATCAGCCCCAGCATTTT. The chain combines TRBV19 with TRBJ1-5; D is ambiguous. Germline V gene lookup returns CDR1 LNHDA and CDR2 SQIVND (reference sequence). The CDR3 sequence is 16 residues long.

The chain couples TRBV28 to TRBJ1-2; 9 bases match TRBD1. V lost 3 bases and J lost 7; bases outside the gene matches: 3. This CDR3 contains 13 residues. The germline V gene encodes CDR1 MDHEN and CDR2 SYDVKM. The CDR3 loop is CASSFHRGLGYTF. CDR3 bases: TGTGCCAGCAGTTTTCACAGGGGGCTTGGCTACACCTTC.

V and J are TRBV2 and TRBJ2-7; 9 bases align to TRBD1. J lost 4 bases, V lost 3 bases, and 7 bases had no gene match. The length of the CDR3 is 15 residues. Germline values: CDR1 SNHLY, CDR2 FYNNEI. CDR3 protein: CASSDRPGQGYEQYF. The CDR3 DNA reads as TGTGCCAGCAGTGACCGACCGGGACAGGGTTACGAGCAGTACTTC.

The rearrangement joins TRBV20-1 to TRBJ2-7; D is unclear. Germline lookup yields CDR1 DFQATT and CDR2 SNEGSKA (reference sequence). The length of the CDR3 is 13 residues. V was trimmed by 3 bases and J by 4 bases, leaving 13 bases between them. The CDR3 reads CSASGVPYYEQYF. For the CDR3, the DNA is TGCAGTGCTAGTGGGGTTCCCTATTACGAGCAGTACTTC.

V and J are TRBV28 and TRBJ1-1; 7 positions match TRBD1. From germline, CDR1 is MDHEN and CDR2 SYDVKM. The CDR3 has 16 residues. V lost 5 bases to trimming and J lost 0 bases; unmatched junction nucleotides: 9. The CDR3 loop is CASSARDSLMNTEAFF. Here the CDR3 DNA reads TGTGCCAGCAGTGCCCGGGACAGTTTAATGAACACTGAAGCTTTCTTT.

This clonotype was seen repeatedly, ten times or more. The chain has TRBV19 and TRBJ2-2; 10 nucleotides line up with TRBD2. The germline V gene has CDR1 LNHDA and CDR2 SQIVND (reference sequence). V shed 5 bases, J shed 6 bases, and the junction held 12 bases outside the gene matches. This CDR3 is built from 17 residues. The CDR3 DNA sequence: TGTGCCAGTAGTCCGGGGGCTAGCGGGAGATTCCCCGGGGAGCTGTTTTTT. Residues: CASSPGASGRFPGELFF.

A note on this clonotype: Its ends do not fully match the called genes, so a read error is possible. The V gene is TRBV6-6, the J gene TRBJ1-1; 8 bases fit TRBD1. The CDR3 length is 15 residues. Germline CDR1 is MNHNY and CDR2 is SVGAGI (reference sequence). The CDR3 here is CVSTQPDRVVAEAFF. The CDR3 nucleotides are TGTGTCAGCACTCAACCGGACAGGGTCGTCGCTGAAGCTTTCTTT.

The CDR3 sequence: CASVARSSNYGYTF. The CDR3 coding sequence is TGTGCCAGCGTTGCGCGCAGCTCTAACTATGGCTACACCTTC. The chain uses TRBV10-3 and TRBJ1-2; no clear D. This CDR3 contains 14 residues. Trimming removed 10 bases from V and 0 bases from J, with 15 bases in between. Germline V gene data show CDR1 as ENHRY and CDR2 as SYGVKD.

This clonotype has only one observation. A read error is possible here, since a much larger clone lies one base away. The chain carries TRBV2 and TRBJ1-5, with D possibly matching TRBD1 (5 bases). The length of the CDR3 is 14 residues. V was trimmed by 6 bases and J by 0 bases, leaving 9 bases between them. Germline V gives CDR1 SNHLY, CDR2 FYNNEI. DNA for the CDR3: TGTGCCAGCAGAGACCAGGGTAGCAATCAGCCCCAGCATTTT. Its protein product is CASRDQGSNQPQHF.

Worth noting for this clonotype: This may be a read error: a much more frequent sequence differs by one nucleotide. The chain has TRBV6-6 and TRBJ1-6, with no clear D. This CDR3 is built from 13 residues. Germline CDR1 and CDR2: MNHNY and SVGAGI (reference sequence). The CDR3 protein is CASSSLGNSPPHF. CDR3 sequence (DNA): TGTGCCAGCAGCTCCCTTGGAAATTCACCCCCCCACTTT.

In its sample, this clonotype was seen many times. V is TRBV4-3 and J is TRBJ1-5; no definite D call. Germline assignment: CDR1 LGHNA and CDR2 YSLEER. Trimming removed 0 bases from V and 4 bases from J, with 7 bases in between. The CDR3 is 14 amino acids. The CDR3 nucleotides are TGCGCCAGCAGCCAAGATCGTGGTAATCAGCCCCAGCATTTT. Amino acid sequence: CASSQDRGNQPQHF.

This clonotype was recorded at least ten times. The rearrangement links TRBV7-8 to TRBJ2-7; D is undetermined. Germline CDR1 reads SGHVS; CDR2 reads FQNEAQ. V dropped 5 bases and J dropped 4 bases, with 6 bases sitting between them. The CDR3 has 11 residues. CDR3 bases: TGTGCCAGCAGCACTCCATACGAGCAGTACTTC. This translates into CASSTPYEQYF. Looking up the rest from reference TRBV7-8 and TRBJ2-7 gives the full variable domain: GAGVSQSPRYKVAKRGQDVALRCDPISGHVSLFWYQQALGQGPEFLTYFQNEAQLDKSGLPSDRFFAERPEGSVSTLKIQRTQQEDSAVYLCASSTPYEQYFGPGTRLTVT.

The J gene is TRBJ2-7, the V gene TRBV4-1, with D unclear. The CDR3 is 15 residues long. Germline V gives CDR1 MGHRA, CDR2 YSYEKL. Trimming removed 0 bases from V and 1 base from J, with 10 bases in between. CDR3: CASSQDPAESYEQYF. The CDR3 DNA sequence: TGCGCCAGCAGCCAAGATCCCGCTGAATCCTACGAGCAGTACTTC.

The gene calls are TRBV20-1 and TRBJ2-7; D is ambiguous. V gave up 2 bases and J gave up 0 bases, with 8 bases separating them. Germline V gene lookup returns CDR1 DFQATT and CDR2 SNEGSKA (reference sequence). The CDR3 extends over 13 amino acids. In nucleotides, the CDR3 is TGCAGTGCTAGACCGGACCGCTCCTACGAGCAGTACTTC. Translated, it gives CSARPDRSYEQYF.